The 9 T cell receptor beta chains presented below share a single source sample, sequenced in a study of T cells in Graves' hyperthyroidism and ophthalmopathy. RNA transcripts gave rise to amplified TCR beta CDR3 regions. First-round RT-PCR with HTBI primers amplified the TCR CDR3 region. TCRdb fed the multiplex PCR reads into MiXCR, producing one record per CDR3 protein. Of a few hundred thousand distinct CDR3 sequences listed, 14% are singletons. Sequencing was carried out using blood. The receptors stem from a woman between 35 and 50 years old with Graves' hyperthyroidism.

The chain employs TRBV28 and TRBJ1-4; D is undetermined. Germline V lookup: CDR1 MDHEN, CDR2 SYDVKM. Trimming pared 5 bases from V and 7 bases from J, leaving 20 bases between. CDR3 length equals 16 residues. This CDR3 reads CASSDEGKGVGEKLFF. CDR3 bases: TGTGCCAGCAGTGACGAGGGAAAGGGAGTAGGTGAAAAACTGTTTTTT.

This clonotype was counted only a few times. This chain links TRBV5-4 with TRBJ1-2; unclear D gene. Looked up from germline, CDR1 is SGHNT and CDR2 is YYREEE (reference sequence). This CDR3 has 14 amino acids. Trimming left V 0 bases short and J 2 bases short, with 8 bases between. CDR3: CASSLEGLNYGYTF. The DNA of the CDR3 is TGTGCCAGCAGCTTGGAAGGGTTAAACTATGGCTACACCTTC. Complete variable domain (other parts from reference TRBV5-4 and TRBJ1-2): ETGVTQSPTHLIKTRGQQVTLRCSSQSGHNTVSWYQQALGQGPQFIFQYYREEENGRGNFPPRFSGLQFPNYSSELNVNALELDDSALYLCASSLEGLNYGYTFGSGTRLTVV.

This rearrangement joins TRBV5-4 to TRBJ2-2; tentatively, D is TRBD1 or TRBD2 (5 bases each). CDR3 size: 14 residues. Trimming cost V 4 bases and J 1 base, with 8 bases left between them. Germline V lookup: CDR1 SGHNT, CDR2 YYREEE (reference sequence). The CDR3 here is CASSRDGNTGELFF. The CDR3 region has the DNA TGTGCCAGCAGCCGGGACGGGAACACCGGGGAGCTGTTTTTT.

This clonotype was detected many times. The gene calls are TRBV2 and TRBJ1-2, with a possible D match to TRBD1 (5 bases). Looked up from germline, CDR1 is SNHLY and CDR2 is FYNNEI. Trimming cost V 5 bases and J 6 bases, with 22 bases left between them. The CDR3 is 16 amino acids. CDR3 loop: CASSPQRGSREDGYTF. DNA for the CDR3: TGTGCCAGCAGTCCTCAGCGGGGCTCGCGTGAGGATGGCTACACCTTC.

V usage is TRBV11-3 and J usage is TRBJ2-1; maybe TRBD1 (6 bases). The CDR3 is made up of 15 amino acids. Germline-derived CDR1 and CDR2 are SGHNT and YENEEA. The V end lost 5 bases, the J end lost 0 bases, and 11 bases lay between the germline ends. The CDR3 region is CASSRQASSYNEQFF. The CDR3 DNA reads TGTGCCAGCAGCAGACAGGCGAGCTCCTACAATGAGCAGTTCTTC.

The table lists this clonotype with many counts. The rearrangement uses TRBV3-1 and TRBJ1-3; D remains unclear. Trimming removed 1 base at V and 0 bases at J, with 7 bases between. Per germline, CDR1 LGHDT and CDR2 YNNKEL (reference sequence). This CDR3 contains 15 residues. The CDR3 sequence: CASSQGTDSGNTIYF. CDR3 nucleotides: TGTGCCAGCAGCCAAGGGACTGACTCTGGAAACACCATATATTTT.

This clonotype was detected many times. This sequence joins TRBV11-2 and TRBJ2-3, with TRBD2 identical over 8 bases. The ends lost 4 bases at V and 3 bases at J; junction bases unmatched: 6. CDR1 and CDR2 from the germline V gene are SGHAT and FQNNGV. The CDR3 totals 15 residues. For the CDR3, the DNA is TGTGCCAGCAGCTCCCTAGCGGGCCGAACAGATACGCAGTATTTT. Its protein product is CASSSLAGRTDTQYF.

This clonotype was seen a handful of times. A junction boundary mismatches the germline segment, possibly from a read error. The chain links TRBV10-1 to TRBJ2-3; D not certain. The CDR3 covers 16 residues. Germline CDR1 is WNHNN and CDR2 is SYGVQD (reference sequence). Here the CDR3 DNA reads TGCGCCAGCAGTGAGTCCCCAGGTATTAGCACAGATGCGCAGTATTTT. As protein: CASSESPGISTDAQYF.

This clonotype came up many times. The chain joins TRBV11-2 to TRBJ1-1; TRBD1 aligns across 8 bases. V shed 5 bases, J shed 4 bases, and the junction held 6 bases outside the gene matches. CDR3 length: 14 residues. Per the germline V gene, CDR1 is SGHAT and CDR2 is FQNNGV. The CDR3 sequence is CASSPQTGATEAFF. CDR3 in DNA: TGTGCCAGCAGCCCGCAGACAGGGGCCACTGAAGCTTTCTTT.